This TCR beta chain was observed in a study of PD-L1 blockade in urothelial cancer. Study-level background: Patients took up atezolizumab at some point between 2013 and 2014 at 1,200 mg intravenously every 3 weeks. Reported median T cell count for blood samples was 130,000 to 150,000.

Sequenced by immunoSEQ multiplex PCR; TCRdb stores in-frame clones only, minus some. The sample lists roughly 84,000 clones; roughly 87% were seen once. This CDR3 comprises 15 residues. Germline trimming cut 8 bases from V and 3 bases from J; bases unmatched to any gene: 12. Germline-derived CDR1 and CDR2 are MNHEY and SVGAGI. The chain couples TRBV6-5 to TRBJ2-7, with 8 bases matching TRBD1. This clonotype was obtained from a man between 65 and 79 years old with urothelial cancer. The source was PBMCs, collected around atezolizumab (anti-PD-L1) treatment. CDR3 DNA sequence: TGTGCCAGCGCATGGACAGGGACTCGGGACTACGAGCAGTACTTC. This encodes CASAWTGTRDYEQYF.